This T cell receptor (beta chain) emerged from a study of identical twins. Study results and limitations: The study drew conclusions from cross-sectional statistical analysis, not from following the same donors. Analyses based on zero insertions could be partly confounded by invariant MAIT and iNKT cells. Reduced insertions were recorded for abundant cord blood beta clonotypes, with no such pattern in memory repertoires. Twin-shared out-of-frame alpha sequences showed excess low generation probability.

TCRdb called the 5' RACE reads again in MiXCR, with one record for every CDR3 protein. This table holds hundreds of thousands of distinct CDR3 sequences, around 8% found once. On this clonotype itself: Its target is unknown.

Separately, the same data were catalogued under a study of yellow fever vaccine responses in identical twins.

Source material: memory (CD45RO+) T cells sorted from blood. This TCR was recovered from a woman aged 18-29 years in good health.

Here the CDR3 DNA reads TGTGCCAGCAGCCAAGCCCCTACACGGGCTAGCGGGGAGACCCAGTACTTC. It specifies CASSQAPTRASGETQYF. The J gene is TRBJ2-5, the V gene TRBV3-1; 8 positions match TRBD2. V lost 1 base, J lost 5 bases, and 12 bases stayed unmatched. Germline V CDR1 and CDR2: LGHDT, YNNKEL (reference sequence). CDR3 length: 17 amino acids.